This T cell receptor beta chain was documented in a study of blood T cell repertoires in COVID-19. Study overall: Sites in the United States, Italy and Spain provided acute and convalescent COVID-19 samples. From T cells, B-cell-depleted T cells, or PBMCs came the material, which was cDNA or gDNA.

Original methodology: Estimated nucleated cell counts came from reference gene primer amplification. Profiled with immunoSEQ multiplex PCR; TCRdb holds only in-frame clones, not every one. V and J calls and clone size follow that table, whereas D and trimming were derived from the DNA. The sample holds about 170,000 clones, more than 75% seen once. The V gene lost 5 bases and the J gene lost 5 bases, with 11 bases spanning the gap. CDR1 SGHTA and CDR2 FQGNSA come from the germline V gene. The CDR3 runs 13 residues. The chain joins TRBV7-2 to TRBJ2-3; possible D gene TRBD2, 5 bases. This TCR was recovered from a woman aged 65 to 85 with acute or convalescent COVID-19. Sequenced input: peripheral blood. CDR3 in amino acids: CASSRSGGDTQYF. The CDR3 nucleotides read TGTGCCAGCAGCCGGTCAGGAGGAGATACGCAGTATTTT.